This T cell receptor beta chain emerged from a study of blood T cell repertoires in COVID-19. Looking at the study overall: Spain, Italy and the United States supplied samples that represented acute and convalescent COVID-19.

Per the study methods: Reference gene primer amplification in the assay estimated nucleated cell counts. Only in-frame clones appear in the TCRdb table, and some are missing; sequencing was by immunoSEQ multiplex PCR. The V and J calls and clone size come from that table; D and trimming were worked out from the DNA. Found here are roughly 290,000 clones, approximately 88% of them singletons; the top ten hold approximately 5.7%. Recruits, aged about 18 to 95 years, lived in around 24 US areas. The CDR3 extends over 20 amino acids. The V gene's germline CDR1 is LNHDA and CDR2 SQIVND (reference sequence). V lost 6 bases to trimming and J lost 3 bases, with 27 bases between them.

Sequenced material: PBMCs or T cells enriched from blood (not recorded which). The chain is built from TRBV19 and TRBJ2-6; D may be TRBD1 (6 bases). The sequence was obtained from a woman in her 40s who had recovered from COVID-19. The CDR3 reads CASSTPTPYGAGVGANVLTF. In DNA form, the CDR3 reads TGTGCCAGTAGCACACCCACGCCATATGGGGCAGGGGTTGGGGCCAACGTCCTGACTTTC.